A single sample is the source of the 28 T cell receptor beta chains below, sequenced in a study of Graves' ophthalmopathy and Graves' hyperthyroidism. The authors amplified TCR beta CDR3 regions from RNA transcripts. Second-round multiplex PCR came after a first-round RT-PCR that employed HTBI primers. TCRdb reanalysed the multiplex PCR reads using MiXCR and keeps one entry per CDR3 protein. The sample comprises approximately 210,000 distinct CDR3 sequences, 29% of which are singletons, and over 7.5% rests with the top ten. The sequenced material came from peripheral blood. These receptors all come from a man in his fifties or sixties with Graves' ophthalmopathy.

This clonotype was seen many times. The chain recombines TRBV6-5 with TRBJ2-2; the match to TRBD1 covers 7 bases. Germline V gene sequence: CDR1 MNHEY, CDR2 SVGAGI. The CDR3 runs to 12 residues. The V gene end was trimmed by 6 bases and the J gene end by 7 bases; junction bases not matched to a gene: 2. CDR3 coding DNA: TGTGCCAGCAGACGGACAGGCGGGGAGCTGTTTTTT. Residues: CASRRTGGELFF.

This clonotype was seen repeatedly, ten times or more. CDR3 sequence reads: CASTAGNQPQHF. The CDR3 DNA reads TGTGCCAGCACCGCGGGCAATCAGCCCCAGCATTTT. The chain links TRBV28 to TRBJ1-5; no clear D gene. Per the germline V gene, CDR1 is MDHEN and CDR2 is SYDVKM. Between the trimmed V and J ends, which lost 7 bases and 2 bases, there was a span of 6 bases. The CDR3 extends over 12 amino acids.

This clonotype was observed many times. The rearrangement joins TRBV4-2 to TRBJ2-7; 12 positions match TRBD2. This CDR3 has 17 residues. V shed 0 bases, J shed 2 bases, and the junction held 5 bases outside the gene matches. In germline, CDR1 is LGHNA, CDR2 YNFKEQ. CDR3 amino acids: CASSQDHASGRAYEQYF. As DNA, the CDR3 is TGTGCCAGCAGCCAAGATCACGCTAGCGGGAGGGCCTACGAGCAGTACTTC.

This clonotype was counted at least ten times. This CDR3 is CASSSMGRDYEQYF. In nucleotides, the CDR3 is TGTGCCAGCAGCTCGATGGGTAGGGACTACGAGCAGTACTTC. The chain combines TRBV11-2 with TRBJ2-7; D is unclear. From germline, CDR1 is SGHAT and CDR2 FQNNGV. The CDR3 is 14 residues long. V lost 4 bases and J lost 3, with 13 bases in between.

The chain links TRBV11-2 to TRBJ2-7; D possibly corresponds to TRBD1 (5 bases). CDR1 is SGHAT and CDR2 is FQNNGV in the germline V gene. Trimming pared 1 base from V and 2 bases from J, leaving 12 bases between. The CDR3 spans 15 residues. The CDR3 spells CASSLGWGRTYEQYF. The CDR3 DNA reads TGTGCCAGCAGCTTAGGGTGGGGCAGGACCTACGAGCAGTACTTC.

V usage is TRBV6-5 and J usage is TRBJ1-5, with no clear D. V was shortened by 2 bases and J by 6 bases, with 11 bases between the two germline ends. This CDR3 has 14 residues. The germline CDR1 and CDR2 sequences are MNHEY and SVGAGI. CDR3 residues: CASSYEGTGQPQHF. For the CDR3, the DNA is TGTGCCAGCAGTTACGAAGGAACGGGTCAGCCCCAGCATTTT.

This chain links TRBV20-1 with TRBJ2-2, with D perhaps TRBD2 (6 bases). V dropped 1 base and J dropped 5 bases, with 11 bases sitting between them. The CDR3 covers 14 residues. CDR1 and CDR2 (germline): DFQATT, SNEGSKA (reference sequence). CDR3 amino acids: CSARVLAGTGELFF. The CDR3 DNA reads as TGCAGTGCTAGAGTACTAGCCGGGACCGGGGAGCTGTTTTTT.

This clonotype was counted between two and nine times. V usage is TRBV7-8 and J usage is TRBJ2-5; D is undetermined. CDR1 is SGHVS, CDR2 FQNEAQ, per germline. The CDR3 is 14 amino acids. The V end was cut by 5 bases, the J end by 2 bases, with 12 bases between. The CDR3 region is CASSQSARQETQYF. In DNA, the CDR3 is TGTGCCAGCAGCCAAAGCGCACGGCAAGAGACCCAGTACTTC. The whole variable domain, remainder taken from reference TRBV7-8 and TRBJ2-5, is GAGVSQSPRYKVAKRGQDVALRCDPISGHVSLFWYQQALGQGPEFLTYFQNEAQLDKSGLPSDRFFAERPEGSVSTLKIQRTQQEDSAVYLCASSQSARQETQYFGPGTRLLVL.

This rearrangement joins TRBV24-1 to TRBJ2-5; TRBD1 might be the D (6 bases). The germline V gene encodes CDR1 KGHDR and CDR2 SFDVKD. There are 15 residues in the CDR3. V was pared by 3 bases and J by 4 bases, with 14 bases between. The CDR3 spells CATSDPTGFGETQYF. DNA for the CDR3: TGTGCCACCAGTGATCCTACAGGGTTCGGAGAGACCCAGTACTTC.

This clonotype showed up just once. J is TRBJ1-6 and V is TRBV28, with 9 bases that match TRBD1. CDR1 and CDR2 from the germline V gene are MDHEN and SYDVKM. V shed 1 base and J 8 bases; nucleotides not matched to a gene: 3. This CDR3 region has 15 residues. The chain's CDR3 is CASSLSGQGDSPLHF. DNA for the CDR3: TGTGCCAGCAGTTTATCGGGACAGGGAGATTCACCCCTCCACTTT.

This clonotype appeared many times. V and J are TRBV12-3 or TRBV12-4 and TRBJ2-7; the match to TRBD2 covers 8 bases. V was pared by 7 bases and J by 5 bases, with 7 bases of the junction left unmatched. The CDR3 totals 13 residues. CDR3 sequence reads: CASTLIGGDEQYF. The DNA of the CDR3 is TGTGCCAGCACCCTGATCGGGGGGGACGAGCAGTACTTC.

The chain has TRBV20-1 and TRBJ2-5; D call uncertain. Deletions cut 0 bases from V and 1 base from J, with 9 bases between. The CDR3 totals 14 residues. The V gene's germline CDR1 is DFQATT and CDR2 SNEGSKA (reference sequence). CDR3 sequence: CSARDPAGQETQYF. DNA for the CDR3: TGCAGTGCTAGAGATCCCGCAGGCCAAGAGACCCAGTACTTC.

This chain links TRBV12-3 or TRBV12-4 with TRBJ1-5, with D possibly matching TRBD1 (6 bases). The CDR3 has 14 residues. The V gene lost 2 bases and the J gene lost 7 bases, with 12 bases spanning the gap. CDR3 residues: CASSLIGGRQPQHF. In DNA form, the CDR3 reads TGTGCCAGCAGTTTAATCGGGGGGCGGCAGCCCCAGCATTTT.

Here the CDR3 DNA reads TGTGCCAGCAGCCCCGGGGAGGGGGGGTTAGGGCAGTACTTC. Translating it yields CASSPGEGGLGQYF. This chain connects TRBV7-6 to TRBJ2-7; D may be TRBD2 (7 bases). The CDR3 is made up of 14 amino acids. The V and J ends lost 5 bases and 9 bases respectively, with 20 bases between them. Germline CDR1 reads SGHVS; CDR2 reads FNYEAQ. Full variable domain (outside the CDR3, taken from reference TRBV7-6 and TRBJ2-7): GAGVSQSPRYKVTKRGQDVALRCDPISGHVSLYWYRQALGQGPEFLTYFNYEAQQDKSGLPNDRFSAERPEGSISTLTIQRTEQRDSAMYRCASSPGEGGLGQYFGPGTRLTVT.

This clonotype has a count of ten or more. The rearrangement joins TRBV13 to TRBJ2-7; D perhaps matches TRBD2 (6 bases). The V end was cut by 3 bases, the J end by 3 bases, with 12 bases between. Germline V gives CDR1 PRHDT, CDR2 FYEKMQ (reference sequence). The CDR3 has 14 amino acids. The chain's CDR3 is CASSFGRDRYEQYF. CDR3 DNA sequence: TGTGCCAGCAGCTTCGGGCGGGACCGCTACGAGCAGTACTTC.

This clonotype was seen ten or more times. The rearrangement uses TRBV19 and TRBJ2-5; TRBD1 matches 10 bases. The CDR3 runs 13 residues. Germline values: CDR1 LNHDA, CDR2 SQIVND (reference sequence). J lost 7 bases, V lost 1 base, and 0 bases had no gene match. The CDR3 loop is CASSIGDRGTQYF. The CDR3 region has the DNA TGTGCCAGTAGTATAGGGGACAGGGGGACCCAGTACTTC.

This clonotype was seen at least ten times. V usage is TRBV15 and J usage is TRBJ2-5, with D perhaps matching TRBD2 (5 bases). Trimming cost V 0 bases and J 1 base, with 9 bases left between them. This CDR3 has 15 amino acids. Germline V gives CDR1 LNHNV, CDR2 YYDKDF (reference sequence). The CDR3 DNA follows: TGTGCCACCAGCAGAGAACCTAGCCCCCAAGAGACCCAGTACTTC. This encodes CATSREPSPQETQYF.

In its sample, this clonotype was seen many times. The V and J genes are TRBV12-3 or TRBV12-4 and TRBJ2-5; 9 bases map to TRBD1. The CDR3 has 15 amino acids. Germline trimming cut 3 bases from V and 5 bases from J; bases unmatched to any gene: 7. In DNA form, the CDR3 reads TGTGCCAGCAGTTTGGGCACAGGGGGCGGTGAGACCCAGTACTTC. It codes for CASSLGTGGGETQYF.

This clonotype was seen many times. V gene TRBV7-9 combines with J gene TRBJ2-5; 8 bases align to TRBD1. The CDR3 has 16 residues. The germline V gene has CDR1 SEHNR and CDR2 FQNEAQ (reference sequence). V lost 5 bases to trimming and J lost 4 bases; unmatched junction nucleotides: 12. CDR3 DNA sequence: TGTGCCAGCAGCCTAGGGCGGCAGGGGGCTGGAGAGACCCAGTACTTC. It codes for CASSLGRQGAGETQYF.

This clonotype was detected ten times or more. The junction does not match germline at one end; this may be a read error. The rearrangement uses TRBV29-1 and TRBJ2-7; D is undetermined. This CDR3 region has 11 residues. Germline lookup yields CDR1 SQVTM and CDR2 ANQGSEA. CDR3 in amino acids: CSVEESYEQYF. In DNA, the CDR3 is TGCAGCGTGGAAGAGTCCTACGAGCAGTACTTC.

Ten or more counts support this clonotype. The V gene is TRBV29-1, the J gene TRBJ2-7, with D perhaps matching TRBD1 or TRBD2 (7 bases each). Germline V lookup: CDR1 SQVTM, CDR2 ANQGSEA. CDR3 size: 13 residues. V gave up 8 bases and J gave up 1 base, with 15 bases separating them. The CDR3 DNA reads TGCAGCATTGGGAGGGGGCAATCCTACGAGCAGTACTTC. Translating gives CSIGRGQSYEQYF.

Worth noting for this clonotype: The junction departs from the called germline gene at one end, perhaps through a read error. The rearrangement links TRBV6-2 or TRBV6-3 to TRBJ2-4; D unclear. The germline gives CDR1 MNHEY, CDR2 SVGEGT. CDR3 length equals 10 residues. The CDR3 nucleotides are TGTGCCAGCTCTATAGGTCCTCCGCCATTC. Translating gives CASSIGPPPF.

This clonotype was counted at least ten times. The V call is TRBV6-5, the J call TRBJ2-7; possibly TRBD1 or TRBD2 for D (5 bases each). CDR3 length: 13 residues. Germline V lookup: CDR1 MNHEY, CDR2 SVGAGI. V was cut by 8 bases and J by 0 bases, with 11 bases left in between. Written as DNA, the CDR3 is TGTGCCAGCCGCCGGGACGGCTCCTACGAGCAGTACTTC. Translation: CASRRDGSYEQYF.

The J gene is TRBJ2-7, the V gene TRBV28; D gene unclear. Trimming removed 6 bases from V and 0 bases from J, with 12 bases in between. In germline, CDR1 is MDHEN, CDR2 SYDVKM. CDR3 length: 14 residues. The CDR3 loop reads CASRAHDSSYEQYF. The CDR3 DNA reads as TGTGCCAGCAGGGCACATGATAGCTCCTACGAGCAGTACTTC.

In this sample, this clonotype turned up a few times. The rearrangement joins TRBV12-3 or TRBV12-4 to TRBJ1-5; D is possibly TRBD1 (5 bases). V was pared by 8 bases and J by 4 bases, with 12 bases between. This CDR3 comprises 13 residues. CDR3 residues: CASGDSRNQPQHF. CDR3 sequence (DNA): TGTGCCAGCGGTGACAGTAGAAATCAGCCCCAGCATTTT.

This clonotype showed up many times. The genes are TRBV30 and TRBJ2-7, with unresolved D. The CDR3 runs 12 residues. Germline V gene data show CDR1 as GTSNPN and CDR2 as SVGIG (reference sequence). Trimming took 3 bases from V and 6 from J, leaving 12 bases between them. The CDR3 protein is CAWSATTPEQYF. The DNA of the CDR3 is TGTGCCTGGAGCGCGACAACCCCCGAGCAGTACTTC.

This clonotype was seen ten or more times. CDR3 bases: TGTGCCATCAGCCCGGGACAGGGGGACCATTCACCCCTCCACTTT. It yields the protein CAISPGQGDHSPLHF. The J gene is TRBJ1-6, the V gene TRBV10-3; 11 bases are shared with TRBD1. Germline loops: CDR1 ENHRY, CDR2 SYGVKD. The CDR3 loop spans 15 amino acids. V gave up 6 bases and J gave up 8 bases; unmatched junction bases: 6.

Many counts were recorded for this clonotype. The rearrangement links TRBV11-2 to TRBJ2-7; 10 nucleotides match TRBD1. CDR1 SGHAT and CDR2 FQNNGV come from the germline V gene. J gave up 6 bases and V 6 bases, and 11 bases lay outside the gene matches. This CDR3 is built from 15 residues. DNA of the CDR3: TGTGCCAGCAGATCGACAGGGGGCGCAGGGGGCGAGCAGTACTTC. This codes for CASRSTGGAGGEQYF.